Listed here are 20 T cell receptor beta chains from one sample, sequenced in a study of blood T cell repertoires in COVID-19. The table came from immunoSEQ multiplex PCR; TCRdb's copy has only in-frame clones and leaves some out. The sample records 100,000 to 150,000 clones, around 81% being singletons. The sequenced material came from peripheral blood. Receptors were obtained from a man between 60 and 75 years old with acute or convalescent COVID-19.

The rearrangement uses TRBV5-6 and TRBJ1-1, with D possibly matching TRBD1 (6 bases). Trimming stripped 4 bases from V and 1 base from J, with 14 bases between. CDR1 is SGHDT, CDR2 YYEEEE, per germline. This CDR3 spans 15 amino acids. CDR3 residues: CASSLQGSKNTEAFF. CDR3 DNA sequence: TGTGCCAGCAGCCTACAGGGAAGCAAGAACACTGAAGCTTTCTTT.

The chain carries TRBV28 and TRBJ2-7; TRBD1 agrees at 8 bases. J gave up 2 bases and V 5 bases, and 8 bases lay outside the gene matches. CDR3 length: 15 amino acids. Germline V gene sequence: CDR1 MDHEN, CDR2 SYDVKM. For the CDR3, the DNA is TGTGCCAGCAGTGACCCCGGGACAGGACCCTACGAGCAGTACTTC. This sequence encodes CASSDPGTGPYEQYF. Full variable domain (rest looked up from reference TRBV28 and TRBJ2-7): DVKVTQSSRYLVKRTGEKVFLECVQDMDHENMFWYRQDPGLGLRLIYFSYDVKMKEKGDIPEGYSVSREKKERFSLILESASTNQTSMYLCASSDPGTGPYEQYFGPGTRLTVT.

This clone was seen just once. In DNA, the CDR3 is TGCGCCAGCAGCTTGGCGGACAGGGGTAAAGAGACCCAGTACTTC. Translated, it gives CASSLADRGKETQYF. The chain is built from TRBV5-1 and TRBJ2-5, with 9 nucleotides matching TRBD1. After removal of 0 bases from V and 3 bases from J, the junction contained 3 bases not matched to a gene. Per the germline V gene, CDR1 is SGHRS and CDR2 is YFSETQ. CDR3 length: 15 amino acids.

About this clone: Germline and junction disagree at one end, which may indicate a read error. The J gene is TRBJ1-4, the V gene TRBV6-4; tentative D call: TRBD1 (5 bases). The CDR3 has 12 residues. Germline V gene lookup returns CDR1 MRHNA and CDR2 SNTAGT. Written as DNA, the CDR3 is TGTGCCAGCAGTGACCCTCAAGGGGCTGTGTATTTT. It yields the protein CASSDPQGAVYF.

This CDR3 reads CASSSGQTLSFEQYF. As DNA, the CDR3 is TGTGCCAGCAGCTCCGGACAGACCCTCTCTTTCGAGCAGTACTTC. V usage is TRBV5-4 and J usage is TRBJ2-7, with TRBD1 as a possible D gene (6 bases). This CDR3 has 15 amino acids. V shed 3 bases and J shed 6 bases, with 19 bases lying between them. Germline CDR1 reads SGHNT; CDR2 reads YYREEE (reference sequence).

The CDR3 DNA reads TGTGCCAGCAGTTTAGGGGGGTCTGGAGGCTACACCTTC. Its translation is CASSLGGSGGYTF. The rearrangement uses TRBV28 and TRBJ1-2, with D perhaps matching TRBD1 (5 bases). Germline lookup yields CDR1 MDHEN and CDR2 SYDVKM. With 2 bases removed from V and 8 bases from J, the gap between germline ends came to 12 bases. CDR3 length: 13 residues.

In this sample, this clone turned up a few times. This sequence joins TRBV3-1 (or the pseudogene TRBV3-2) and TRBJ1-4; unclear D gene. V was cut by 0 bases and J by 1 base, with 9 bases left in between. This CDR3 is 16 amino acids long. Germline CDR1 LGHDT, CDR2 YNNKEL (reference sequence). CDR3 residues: CASSQEIGRTNEKLFF. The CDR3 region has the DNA TGTGCCAGCAGCCAAGAGATCGGGAGAACTAATGAAAAACTGTTTTTT.

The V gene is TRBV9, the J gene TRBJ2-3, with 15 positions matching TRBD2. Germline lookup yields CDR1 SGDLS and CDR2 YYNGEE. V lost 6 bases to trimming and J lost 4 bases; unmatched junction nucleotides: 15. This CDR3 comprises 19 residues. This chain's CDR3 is CASTQGTLWTSGRADTQYF. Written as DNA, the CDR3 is TGTGCCAGCACCCAAGGGACCCTCTGGACTAGCGGGAGGGCAGATACGCAGTATTTT.

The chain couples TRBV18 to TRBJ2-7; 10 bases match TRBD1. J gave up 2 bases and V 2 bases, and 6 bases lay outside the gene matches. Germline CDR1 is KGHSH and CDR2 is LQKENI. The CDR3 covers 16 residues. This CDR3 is CASSPVGTGAAYEQYF. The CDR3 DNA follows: TGTGCCAGCTCACCAGTCGGGACAGGGGCGGCCTACGAGCAGTACTTC.

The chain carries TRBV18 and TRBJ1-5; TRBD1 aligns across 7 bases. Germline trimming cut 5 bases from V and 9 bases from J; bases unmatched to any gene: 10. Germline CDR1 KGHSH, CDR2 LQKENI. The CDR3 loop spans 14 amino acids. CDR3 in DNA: TGTGCCAGCTCAACTGACAGGGACCTCTTGCCCCAGCATTTT. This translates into CASSTDRDLLPQHF.

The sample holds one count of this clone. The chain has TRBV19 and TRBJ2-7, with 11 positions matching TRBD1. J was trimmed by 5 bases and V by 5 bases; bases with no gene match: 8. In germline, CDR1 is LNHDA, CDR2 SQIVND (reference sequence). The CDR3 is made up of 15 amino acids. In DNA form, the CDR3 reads TGTGCCAGTAGTCCCGGGACAGGGGGGTTCGACGAGCAGTACTTC. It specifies CASSPGTGGFDEQYF.

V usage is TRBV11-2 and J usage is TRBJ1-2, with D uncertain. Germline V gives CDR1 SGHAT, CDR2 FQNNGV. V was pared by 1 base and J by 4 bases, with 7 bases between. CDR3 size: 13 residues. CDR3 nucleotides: TGTGCCAGCAGCTTAGGGGCAGTCTATGGCTACACCTTC. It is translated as CASSLGAVYGYTF.

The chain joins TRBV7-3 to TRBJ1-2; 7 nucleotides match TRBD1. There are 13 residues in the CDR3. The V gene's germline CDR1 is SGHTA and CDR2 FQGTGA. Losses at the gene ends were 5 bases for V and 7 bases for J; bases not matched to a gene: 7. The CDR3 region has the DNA TGTGCCAGCAGCCTCCGACAGGGAAGTGGCTACACCTTC. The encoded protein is CASSLRQGSGYTF.

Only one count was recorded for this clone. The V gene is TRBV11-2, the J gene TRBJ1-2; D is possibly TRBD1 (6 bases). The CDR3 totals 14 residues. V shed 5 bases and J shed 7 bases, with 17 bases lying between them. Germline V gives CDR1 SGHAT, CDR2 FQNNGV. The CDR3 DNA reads TGTGCCAGCAGCCCGGGAGGGGGTATGGCTGGCTACACCTTC. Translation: CASSPGGGMAGYTF.

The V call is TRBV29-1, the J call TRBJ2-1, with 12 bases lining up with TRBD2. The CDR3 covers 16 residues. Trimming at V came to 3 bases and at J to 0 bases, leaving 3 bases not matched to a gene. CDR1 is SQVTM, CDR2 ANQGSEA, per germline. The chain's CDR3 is CSVDLGLAGSYNEQFF. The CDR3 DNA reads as TGCAGCGTTGACTTGGGACTAGCGGGCTCCTACAATGAGCAGTTCTTC.

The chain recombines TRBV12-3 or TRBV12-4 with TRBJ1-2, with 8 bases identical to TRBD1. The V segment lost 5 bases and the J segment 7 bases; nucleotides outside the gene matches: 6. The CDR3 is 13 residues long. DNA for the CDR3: TGTGCCAGCAGTGAGACAGGGGCGGGTGGCTACACCTTC. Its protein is CASSETGAGGYTF.

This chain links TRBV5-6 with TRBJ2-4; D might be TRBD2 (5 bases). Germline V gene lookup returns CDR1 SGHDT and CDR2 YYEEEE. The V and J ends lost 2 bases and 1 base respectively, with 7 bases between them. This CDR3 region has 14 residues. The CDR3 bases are TGTGCCAGCAGCTTCGGGGTGGCCAAAAACATTCAGTACTTC. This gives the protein CASSFGVAKNIQYF.

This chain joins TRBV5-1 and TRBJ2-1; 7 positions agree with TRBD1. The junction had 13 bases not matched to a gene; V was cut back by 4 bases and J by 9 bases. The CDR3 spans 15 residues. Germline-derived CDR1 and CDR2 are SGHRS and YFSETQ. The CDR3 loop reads CASSPGQTLMIEQFF. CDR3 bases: TGCGCCAGCAGCCCGGGACAGACCTTGATGATTGAGCAGTTCTTC.

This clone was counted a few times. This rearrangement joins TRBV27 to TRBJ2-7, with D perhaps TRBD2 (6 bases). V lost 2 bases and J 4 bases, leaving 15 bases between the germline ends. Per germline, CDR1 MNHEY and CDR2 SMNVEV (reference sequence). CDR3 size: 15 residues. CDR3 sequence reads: CASSLGGRATYEQYF. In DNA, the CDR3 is TGTGCCAGCAGTTTAGGAGGGAGAGCTACGTACGAGCAGTACTTC.

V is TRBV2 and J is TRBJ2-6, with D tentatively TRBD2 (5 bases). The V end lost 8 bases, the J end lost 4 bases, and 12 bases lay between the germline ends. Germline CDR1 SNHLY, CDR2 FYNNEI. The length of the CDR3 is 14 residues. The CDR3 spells CASVGEPGANVLTF. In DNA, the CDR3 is TGTGCCAGCGTCGGGGAACCCGGGGCCAACGTCCTGACTTTC.